This T cell receptor (beta chain) was profiled in a study of blood T cells in healthy people across ages. The germline gives CDR1 MNHEY, CDR2 SMNVEV (reference sequence). V gave up 5 bases and J gave up 7 bases, with 9 bases separating them. The CDR3 loop spans 12 amino acids. A word on this clonotype: Its target is unknown.

It was with a sample-barcoded 5' primer and a J-beta primer mix that a second PCR of roughly 7 to 12 cycles was run. TCRdb itself ran the 5' RACE reads through MiXCR, one entry per CDR3 protein. Seen here are roughly 1,300,000 distinct CDR3 sequences, almost 60% observed once, and the top ten hold 5.5% to 8%. Overall study results and limits: Diversity estimates from one million T cells were considered underestimates.

The sequencing sample was made of blood. J is TRBJ2-1 and V is TRBV27; no firm D call. The receptor comes from a man aged 18 to 30 in good health. CDR3 in amino acids: CASSQKWNEQFF. The CDR3 DNA sequence: TGTGCCAGCAGTCAAAAGTGGAATGAGCAGTTCTTC.